A selection of T cell receptor beta chains follows, all from one sample in a study of neurological immune-mediated disorders. TCRdb recomputed calls from the 5' RACE reads with MiXCR, one row per CDR3 protein. The sample yields some 100,000 distinct CDR3 sequences, about 13% seen once. Material for sequencing was PBMCs. The receptors were gathered from a female donor with HTLV-1-associated myelopathy (HAM/TSP). Each CDR3 is given with its conserved first and last residue. The D gene is left open where the match is weak. Part of the rows lack a size; the others show once, few, many or a class for expanded clones.

d_gene	abundance	j_gene	len	v_gene	CDR3aa	CDR3nt
TRBD1	.	TRBJ1-3	15	TRBV5-6	CASNTRTGMADIIYF	TGTGCCAGCAACACCCGGACAGGGATGGCAGACATCATATATTTT
TRBD2	.	TRBJ2-4	15	TRBV7-2	CASSLAGGAPNIQYF	TGTGCCAGCAGCTTAGCCGGGGGGGCCCCAAACATTCAGTACTTC
TRBD1	many	TRBJ2-7	14	TRBV6-2/TRBV6-3	CASSYRTGTYEQYF	TGTGCCAGCAGTTACCGGACAGGGACCTACGAGCAGTACTTC
TRBD1	many	TRBJ1-1	16	TRBV20-1	CSVWEDRGGLNTEAFF	TGCAGTGTGTGGGAGGACAGGGGGGGTCTGAACACTGAAGCTTTCTTT
.	many	TRBJ1-6	16	TRBV5-1	CASSLDGGNYNSPLHF	TGCGCCAGCAGCTTGGATGGGGGGAACTATAATTCACCCCTCCACTTT
.	many	TRBJ1-5	17	TRBV7-8	CASSLSPEGGSNQPQHF	TGTGCCAGCAGCTTGAGCCCGGAGGGGGGTAGCAATCAGCCCCAGCATTTT
TRBD2	many	TRBJ2-2	18	TRBV7-9	CASSPRTSSPRTPGELFF	TGTGCCAGCAGCCCTCGGACTAGCAGTCCTCGAACCCCCGGGGAGCTGTTTTTT
.	many	TRBJ1-3	15	TRBV20-1	CSARGAGNGGNTIYF	TGCAGTGCTAGAGGAGCCGGGAATGGCGGAAACACCATATATTTT
.	many	TRBJ1-5	15	TRBV28	CASANPQGSNQPQHF	TGTGCCAGCGCCAATCCCCAGGGGAGCAATCAGCCCCAGCATTTT
.	few	TRBJ2-1	11	TRBV27	CASSTSDEQFF	TGTGCCAGCAGTACCTCCGATGAGCAGTTCTTC
TRBD2	many	TRBJ2-3	18	TRBV28	CASSFPSSGGDVPDTQYF	TGTGCCAGCAGTTTCCCATCTAGCGGGGGGGATGTCCCAGATACGCAGTATTTT
TRBD2	few	TRBJ2-7	13	TRBV12-3/TRBV12-4	CASSPSGGAEQYF	TGTGCCAGCAGCCCTTCGGGGGGGGCCGAGCAGTACTTC
.	many	TRBJ1-2	13	TRBV12-3/TRBV12-4	CASSFDRGLGYTF	TGTGCCAGCAGCTTCGATAGGGGGTTAGGCTACACCTTC
.	.	TRBJ1-5	15	TRBV4-3	CASSPDGTDYQPQHF	TGCGCCAGCAGCCCCGACGGCACGGATTATCAGCCCCAGCATTTT
.	.	TRBJ2-2	12	TRBV10-1	CASKGNTGELFF	TGCGCCAGCAAAGGGAACACCGGGGAGCTGTTTTTT
TRBD1	many	TRBJ1-4	15	TRBV20-1	CSARDLEGAREKLFF	TGCAGTGCTAGAGATCTCGAGGGGGCGCGTGAAAAACTGTTTTTT
TRBD2	.	TRBJ2-2	15	TRBV12-3/TRBV12-4	CASSSRPGGTGELFF	TGTGCCAGCAGTTCTCGACCGGGGGGCACCGGGGAGCTGTTTTTT
TRBD2	many	TRBJ2-1	16	TRBV6-4	CASSREGLAGSNEQFF	TGTGCCAGCTCCCGAGAGGGCCTAGCGGGATCCAATGAGCAGTTCTTC
TRBD2	many	TRBJ2-5	16	TRBV7-9	CASSLGSSGGKETQYF	TGTGCCAGCAGCTTGGGTTCCAGCGGGGGAAAAGAGACCCAGTACTTC
.	.	TRBJ2-6	16	TRBV7-9	CASSLNLKSGANVLTF	TGTGCCAGCAGCTTGAACTTGAAATCTGGGGCCAACGTCCTGACTTTC
TRBD2	.	TRBJ2-3	18	TRBV18	CASSSTPKLAGGGDTQYF	TGTGCCAGCTCATCGACACCCAAACTAGCGGGGGGCGGCGATACGCAGTATTTT
.	many	TRBJ1-6	14	TRBV11-2	CASSQGGFGSPLHF	TGTGCCAGCAGCCAAGGAGGTTTCGGGTCACCCCTCCACTTT